The 30 T cell receptor beta chains reported below all come from one sample, sequenced in a study of blood T cell repertoires in COVID-19. The protocol was immunoSEQ multiplex PCR, while the TCRdb copy is restricted to in-frame clones and leaves out a portion. The data hold approximately 230,000 clones, with about nine tenths observed a single time. Sequencing was done on a sample of PBMCs or T cells enriched from blood (not recorded which). All receptors come from a woman aged 25 to 39 with acute COVID-19.

This clone appeared once. V usage is TRBV7-2 and J usage is TRBJ2-2; 10 bases match TRBD2. In germline, CDR1 is SGHTA, CDR2 FQGNSA. With 0 bases clipped from V and 0 bases from J, the junction kept 1 base outside the gene matches. The CDR3 length is 17 residues. CDR3 region: CASSLAGLAANTGELFF. DNA of the CDR3: TGTGCCAGCAGCTTAGCTGGACTAGCGGCGAACACCGGGGAGCTGTTTTTT.

This clone was seen a few times. V and J are TRBV6-4 and TRBJ2-7, with no clear D. V lost 6 bases and J lost 4, with 7 bases in between. The CDR3 consists of 11 residues. Germline V lookup: CDR1 MRHNA, CDR2 SNTAGT. CDR3 coding DNA: TGTGCCAGCAGCCTCTTTTACGAGCAGTACTTC. This gives the protein CASSLFYEQYF.

The V call is TRBV5-1, the J call TRBJ2-4, with D tentatively TRBD1 (5 bases). Trimming shortened V by 0 bases and J by 4 bases, and 8 bases separated the two germline ends. The length of the CDR3 is 14 residues. The germline V gene has CDR1 SGHRS and CDR2 YFSETQ. The CDR3 loop reads CASSLGGPKNIQYF. In nucleotides, the CDR3 is TGCGCCAGCAGCTTGGGGGGCCCTAAAAACATTCAGTACTTC. The entire variable domain, with the rest obtained from reference TRBV5-1 and TRBJ2-4, is as follows: KAGVTQTPRYLIKTRGQQVTLSCSPISGHRSVSWYQQTPGQGLQFLFEYFSETQRNKGNFPGRFSGRQFSNSRSEMNVSTLELGDSALYLCASSLGGPKNIQYFGAGTRLSVL.

This clone was counted a few times. The rearrangement uses TRBV6-5 and TRBJ2-2; 7 bases are a match to TRBD2. Germline V gives CDR1 MNHEY, CDR2 SVGAGI. The CDR3 length is 15 residues. J was trimmed by 0 bases and V by 5 bases; bases with no gene match: 3. Here the CDR3 reads CASSPGLPNTGELFF. CDR3 bases: TGTGCCAGCAGTCCGGGACTACCGAACACCGGGGAGCTGTTTTTT.

This CDR3 is CASSDQGRTYNEQFF. The DNA of the CDR3 is TGTGCCAGCAGCGATCAGGGGCGAACCTACAATGAGCAGTTCTTC. The rearrangement uses TRBV9 and TRBJ2-1, with D perhaps matching TRBD1 (6 bases). V was trimmed by 3 bases and J by 2 bases, leaving 12 bases between them. The germline V gene encodes CDR1 SGDLS and CDR2 YYNGEE. The CDR3 spans 15 residues.

The chain employs TRBV29-1 and TRBJ2-1, with D perhaps matching TRBD2 (5 bases). The ends were cut back, 4 bases at V and 7 bases at J, with 14 bases in the middle. Germline loops: CDR1 SQVTM, CDR2 ANQGSEA. The CDR3 runs to 13 residues. The DNA of the CDR3 is TGCAGCGTTGTATCGGACTCACCAAATGAGCAGTTCTTC. Protein product: CSVVSDSPNEQFF.

The V call is TRBV11-2, the J call TRBJ1-1, with 7 bases lining up with TRBD1. This CDR3 is built from 11 residues. Germline trimming cut 5 bases from V and 10 bases from J; bases unmatched to any gene: 4. Germline V gene sequence: CDR1 SGHAT, CDR2 FQNNGV. The CDR3 DNA is TGTGCCAGCAGCCGCGGGACAGCAGCTTTCTTT. It encodes CASSRGTAAFF.

This chain connects TRBV5-5 to TRBJ2-5; D uncertain. This CDR3 is 13 amino acids long. V was cut by 2 bases and J by 4 bases, with 9 bases left in between. CDR1 is SGHKS, CDR2 YYEKEE, per germline (reference sequence). Here the CDR3 reads CASSFARRETQYF. The CDR3 DNA reads TGTGCCAGCAGCTTTGCGAGGCGAGAGACCCAGTACTTC.

The chain uses TRBV18 and TRBJ2-7; 7 bases agree with TRBD1. V lost 5 bases, J lost 1 base, and 8 bases stayed unmatched. The CDR3 is 15 amino acids. Per the germline V gene, CDR1 is KGHSH and CDR2 is LQKENI. CDR3 loop: CASSSRDRTSYEQYF. CDR3 nucleotide sequence: TGTGCCAGCTCATCCCGGGACAGAACATCCTACGAGCAGTACTTC.

This clone came up a few times. The chain joins TRBV4-1 to TRBJ1-6; 9 bases align to TRBD1. This CDR3 region has 14 residues. V shed 4 bases, J shed 14 bases, and the junction held 9 bases outside the gene matches. Germline CDR1 reads MGHRA; CDR2 reads YSYEKL. The CDR3 DNA is TGCGCCAGCAGCCTCAGGACAGGGGCAAAAACCCTCCACTTT. Amino acids: CASSLRTGAKTLHF.

The V and J genes are TRBV28 and TRBJ2-7, with 7 bases identical to TRBD2. The germline CDR1 and CDR2 sequences are MDHEN and SYDVKM. Losses at the gene ends were 2 bases for V and 2 bases for J; bases not matched to a gene: 6. CDR3 size: 15 residues. CDR3 coding DNA: TGTGCCAGCAGTTTAAGGCTAGCGGCCGCCTACGAGCAGTACTTC. This translates into CASSLRLAAAYEQYF. Variable domain in full (rest from reference TRBV28 and TRBJ2-7): DVKVTQSSRYLVKRTGEKVFLECVQDMDHENMFWYRQDPGLGLRLIYFSYDVKMKEKGDIPEGYSVSREKKERFSLILESASTNQTSMYLCASSLRLAAAYEQYFGPGTRLTVT.

J is TRBJ2-3 and V is TRBV4-2, with TRBD2 identical over 9 bases. The junction had 13 bases not matched to a gene; V was cut back by 2 bases and J by 7 bases. Per germline, CDR1 LGHNA and CDR2 YNFKEQ. The CDR3 is 17 amino acids. CDR3 in DNA: TGTGCCAGCAGCCAAAAGAGCGGGGGGCCACCCCAAAATACGCAGTATTTT. Its protein product is CASSQKSGGPPQNTQYF.

CDR3 DNA: TGCAGCGTTCAGCGGGAGGCGAGAGAGACCCAGTACTTC. Translated, it gives CSVQREARETQYF. The rearrangement links TRBV29-1 to TRBJ2-5, with 9 nucleotides matching TRBD2. J was trimmed by 4 bases and V by 5 bases; bases with no gene match: 5. The CDR3 length is 13 residues. Germline CDR1 SQVTM, CDR2 ANQGSEA.

About this clone itself: The same CDR3 is also encoded by other DNA sequences in this sample. The chain couples TRBV15 to TRBJ1-6; D gene unclear. Germline CDR1 and CDR2: LNHNV and YYDKDF (reference sequence). The CDR3 extends over 14 amino acids. The V and J ends lost 0 bases and 7 bases respectively, with 7 bases between them. Here the CDR3 DNA reads TGTGCCACCAGCAGAGATCTCGGGAATTCACCCCTCCACTTT. Translating gives CATSRDLGNSPLHF.

CDR3: CASSLGVKGVGELFF. The CDR3 DNA reads as TGTGCCAGCAGCTTAGGGGTTAAGGGAGTCGGGGAGCTGTTTTTT. The gene calls are TRBV11-2 and TRBJ2-2, with TRBD2 as a possible D gene (5 bases). Trimming removed 1 base at V and 7 bases at J, with 13 bases between. From germline, CDR1 is SGHAT and CDR2 FQNNGV. There are 15 residues in the CDR3.

The rearrangement links TRBV20-1 to TRBJ2-3; 14 nucleotides line up with TRBD2. Germline CDR1 and CDR2: DFQATT and SNEGSKA (reference sequence). This CDR3 is built from 18 residues. J gave up 2 bases and V 3 bases, and 10 bases lay outside the gene matches. The DNA for the CDR3 is TGCAGTGCTAGTTTCCGGACTAGCGGGAGGAAGGTCACAGATACGCAGTATTTT. Its protein product is CSASFRTSGRKVTDTQYF.

This clone was counted only a few times. The rearrangement uses TRBV6-1 and TRBJ1-1; D is perhaps TRBD1 (5 bases). This CDR3 has 15 amino acids. Germline CDR1 and CDR2: MNHNS and SASEGT. Trimming cost V 0 bases and J 4 bases, with 12 bases left between them. The CDR3 coding sequence is TGTGCCAGCAGTGAAGCCTTGGGGGGTGGCACTGAAGCTTTCTTT. It is translated as CASSEALGGGTEAFF.

The chain combines TRBV5-1 with TRBJ2-1, with a weak D call TRBD2 (6 bases). Per germline, CDR1 SGHRS and CDR2 YFSETQ. V was clipped by 3 bases and J by 6 bases, with 10 bases between them. The CDR3 consists of 13 residues. For the CDR3, the DNA is TGCGCCAGCAGCTCGGAGGGTACCAATGAGCAGTTCTTC. This sequence encodes CASSSEGTNEQFF. Using reference TRBV5-1 and TRBJ2-1 for the parts outside the CDR3, the full variable domain is KAGVTQTPRYLIKTRGQQVTLSCSPISGHRSVSWYQQTPGQGLQFLFEYFSETQRNKGNFPGRFSGRQFSNSRSEMNVSTLELGDSALYLCASSSEGTNEQFFGPGTRLTVL.

CDR3 sequence: CASSGQPRGYTF. The CDR3 bases are TGTGCCAGCAGCGGACAGCCGCGGGGCTACACCTTC. The V and J genes are TRBV9 and TRBJ1-2, with a weak D call TRBD1 (5 bases). The CDR3 has 12 amino acids. Germline V gene sequence: CDR1 SGDLS, CDR2 YYNGEE. Trimming cost V 3 bases and J 8 bases, with 11 bases left between them.

The chain couples TRBV5-4 to TRBJ1-1; D gene ambiguous. V lost 4 bases and J lost 2, with 9 bases in between. The CDR3 extends over 13 amino acids. Germline CDR1 SGHNT, CDR2 YYREEE (reference sequence). In DNA form, the CDR3 reads TGTGCCAGCAGCCCCCTAATTAACACTGAAGCTTTCTTT. This encodes CASSPLINTEAFF.

The chain joins TRBV20-1 to TRBJ2-5; tentatively, D is TRBD2 (5 bases). The CDR3 is 11 amino acids. Deletions cut 2 bases from V and 5 bases from J, with 6 bases between. Germline CDR1 DFQATT, CDR2 SNEGSKA (reference sequence). The CDR3 sequence: CSARREETQYF. CDR3 nucleotides: TGCAGTGCTAGAAGGGAGGAGACCCAGTACTTC.

The chain has TRBV6-5 and TRBJ2-1; 9 nucleotides match TRBD1. CDR1 is MNHEY, CDR2 SVGAGI, per germline. With V trimmed by 5 bases and J by 9 bases, 8 bases remained unmatched. The CDR3 length is 14 residues. The chain's CDR3 is CASSTQTGGVEQFF. The CDR3 DNA reads as TGTGCCAGCAGTACCCAGACAGGGGGAGTTGAGCAGTTCTTC.

This clone was seen many times. The gene calls are TRBV19 and TRBJ2-1, with 8 bases matching TRBD2. CDR1 and CDR2 from the germline V gene are LNHDA and SQIVND (reference sequence). With V trimmed by 5 bases and J by 6 bases, 18 bases remained unmatched. The CDR3 contains 18 residues. The CDR3 spells CASSPGRGQLAALNEQFF. The CDR3 coding sequence is TGTGCCAGTAGTCCTGGGCGGGGGCAACTAGCGGCTCTCAATGAGCAGTTCTTC.

This clone was detected only once. This rearrangement joins TRBV5-6 to TRBJ1-3, with D unresolved. Per germline, CDR1 SGHDT and CDR2 YYEEEE. The CDR3 totals 15 residues. The germline V and J ends were trimmed by 0 bases and 4 bases, with 11 bases remaining between them. Written as DNA, the CDR3 is TGTGCCAGCAGCTTGGGGGCCAGAGTAGGAAACACCATATATTTT. Residues: CASSLGARVGNTIYF.

In its sample, this clone was seen a few times. This sequence joins TRBV2 and TRBJ1-1; 7 nucleotides agree with TRBD1. CDR1 is SNHLY, CDR2 FYNNEI, per germline. Trimming took 6 bases from V and 0 from J; bases not matched to a gene: 7. The length of the CDR3 is 15 residues. The CDR3 loop reads CASRRQGLVNTEAFF. The CDR3 DNA sequence: TGTGCCAGCAGGCGACAGGGTTTAGTGAACACTGAAGCTTTCTTT.

DNA of the CDR3: TGTGCCAGTAGTATCCGGCGGGCTACCCCTCCGAGCTCCTACAATGAGCAGTTCTTC. This translates into CASSIRRATPPSSYNEQFF. The V call is TRBV19, the J call TRBJ2-1; D perhaps matches TRBD2 (5 bases). Germline V gene data show CDR1 as LNHDA and CDR2 as SQIVND (reference sequence). This CDR3 region has 19 residues. The germline V and J ends were trimmed by 3 bases and 0 bases, with 21 bases remaining between them.

The gene calls are TRBV10-3 and TRBJ1-4, with D hard to call. Trimming shortened V by 0 bases and J by 8 bases, and 10 bases separated the two germline ends. This CDR3 has 14 amino acids. Looked up from germline, CDR1 is ENHRY and CDR2 is SYGVKD. The CDR3: CAISESSGREKLFF. CDR3 DNA: TGTGCCATCAGTGAGTCGTCCGGGAGAGAAAAACTGTTTTTT.

J is TRBJ2-7 and V is TRBV10-3; 8 nucleotides line up with TRBD1. The ends lost 4 bases at V and 3 bases at J; junction bases unmatched: 5. CDR1 and CDR2 (germline): ENHRY, SYGVKD. The CDR3 totals 14 residues. In nucleotides, the CDR3 is TGTGCCATCAGTGGGAACGGGACAGGCTACGAGCAGTACTTC. As protein: CAISGNGTGYEQYF.

The chain combines TRBV6-1 with TRBJ2-2, with D maybe TRBD2 (6 bases). V was cut by 4 bases and J by 4 bases, with 19 bases left in between. This CDR3 is built from 17 residues. The germline CDR1 and CDR2 sequences are MNHNS and SASEGT. Here the CDR3 reads CASSANAALGGTGELFF. The CDR3 nucleotides are TGTGCCAGCAGTGCCAACGCGGCTCTCGGGGGCACCGGGGAGCTGTTTTTT.

V usage is TRBV5-1 and J usage is TRBJ2-7; TRBD1 agrees at 7 bases. Germline lookup yields CDR1 SGHRS and CDR2 YFSETQ. The CDR3 loop spans 15 amino acids. V lost 0 bases, J lost 2 bases, and 5 bases stayed unmatched. The CDR3 DNA reads TGCGCCAGCAGCTTGGCCTCCGGGACAGCCTACGAGCAGTACTTC. Translating it yields CASSLASGTAYEQYF.